This T cell receptor beta chain is drawn from a study of T cells after yellow fever vaccination. This clonotype was picked up many times. Using its own MiXCR run on the 5' RACE reads, TCRdb lists one record per CDR3 protein. The table shows more than 10,000 distinct CDR3 sequences, with nearly 5% occurring only once. CDR1 and CDR2 from the germline V gene are MNHEY and SVGEGT. The CDR3 sequence is 14 residues long. With 2 bases removed from V and 1 base from J, the gap between germline ends came to 6 bases. The chain combines TRBV6-2 or TRBV6-3 with TRBJ2-4; D possibly corresponds to TRBD2 (5 bases). The sequencing used PBMCs, either bulk or a sorted T-cell subset (CD4+, CD8+, memory, or dextramer-sorted; not recorded which), collected 45 days after the yellow fever booster vaccination. The receptor's source is a man aged 25-45 years who received the YFV17D yellow fever vaccine. CDR3 coding DNA: TGTGCCAGCAGTTACCGCGGGGCCAAAAACATTCAGTACTTC. It codes for CASSYRGAKNIQYF.